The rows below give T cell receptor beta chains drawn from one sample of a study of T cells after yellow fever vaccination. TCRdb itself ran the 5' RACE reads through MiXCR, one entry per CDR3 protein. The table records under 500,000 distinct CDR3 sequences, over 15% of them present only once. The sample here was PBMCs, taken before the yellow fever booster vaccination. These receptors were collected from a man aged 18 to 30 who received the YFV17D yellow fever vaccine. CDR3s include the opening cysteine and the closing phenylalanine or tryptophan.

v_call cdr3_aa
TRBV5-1 CASSFNQAYGYTF
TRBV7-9 CASSFPGTGGEKLFF
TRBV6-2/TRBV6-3 CASSYSRTAEAFF
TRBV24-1 CATSDLTTDSYNEQFF
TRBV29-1 CSVAGIGAEKLFF
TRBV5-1 CASSPGDGDTGELFF
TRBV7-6 CASSLRQGTDTQYF
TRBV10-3 CAISEYLQGPNTEAFF
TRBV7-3 CASSLSLFSGYTF
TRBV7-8 CASSLIHEQFF
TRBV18 CASSDRRASTDTQYF
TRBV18 CASSPPPKGETQYF
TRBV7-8 CASSLGSGVNTGELFF
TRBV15 CATSNRVGTGELFF
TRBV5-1 CASSLGTDSNQPQHF
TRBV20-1 CSAPLRGRQFF
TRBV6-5 CASSSRDRGYGYTF
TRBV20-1 CSSININPYNEQFF
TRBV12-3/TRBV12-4 CASGGKGYYGYTF
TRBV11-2 CASSLRRNIQYF
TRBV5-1 CASSLAWAIQETQYF
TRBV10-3 CAISEASSYEQYF
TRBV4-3 CASSQSRTSGTQYF
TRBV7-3 CASSTDRVGHEQFF
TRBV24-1 CATSDDGRDQPQHF
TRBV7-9 CASSSTRGNTIYF
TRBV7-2 CASSSDRQETQYF
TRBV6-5 CASTLMGSGANVLTF
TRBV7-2 CASSTHQTYEQYF
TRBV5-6 CASSLLGPETQYF
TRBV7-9 CASSLERTGVNTEAFF
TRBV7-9 CASSPQGGLGIDTQYF
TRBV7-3 CASSPTGDEDTQYF
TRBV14 CASSPVHATNEKLFF
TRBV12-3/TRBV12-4 CASASTGWSTDTQYF
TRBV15 CATSSPSVGRDIQYF